The 27 T cell receptor beta chains listed next were all sequenced from one sample in a study of type 1 and type 2 diabetes patients. Genomic DNA was the PCR template. Amplification of the beta chain CDR3 used 30 forward and 13 reverse multiplex primers. TCRdb re-called the multiplex PCR reads through MiXCR, storing one row per CDR3 protein. Altogether 280,000 or so distinct CDR3 sequences are present, over 45% being singletons, with the ten largest covering 12% to 15%. Sequencing used peripheral blood mononuclear cells (PBMCs). The receptors come from a man younger than 35 with type 2 diabetes.

The J gene is TRBJ2-1, the V gene TRBV30; TRBD1 aligns across 8 bases. Germline-derived CDR1 and CDR2 are GTSNPN and SVGIG (reference sequence). V trimming: 4 bases; J trimming: 6 bases; junction bases outside the gene matches: 5. CDR3 size: 13 residues. The chain's CDR3 is CAWTSTGANEQFF. CDR3 bases: TGTGCCTGGACCTCGACAGGGGCCAATGAGCAGTTCTTC.

This clonotype has a handful of counts. This chain joins TRBV2 and TRBJ2-3; 10 bases align to TRBD2. With V trimmed by 8 bases and J by 3 bases, 5 bases remained unmatched. CDR1 SNHLY and CDR2 FYNNEI come from the germline V gene. CDR3 size: 14 residues. This chain's CDR3 is CASRGLAVTDTQYF. CDR3 DNA sequence: TGTGCCAGCCGAGGACTAGCGGTTACAGATACGCAGTATTTT.

The CDR3 DNA follows: TGTGCCAGCAGTTTTTTTGTTAACGAGCAGTACTTC. Translated: CASSFFVNEQYF. V usage is TRBV12-3 or TRBV12-4 and J usage is TRBJ2-7; no clear D. The CDR3 sequence is 12 residues long. V was shortened by 3 bases and J by 5 bases, with 8 bases between the two germline ends.

This clonotype has a handful of counts. The chain joins TRBV5-1 to TRBJ1-1; D is unclear. V lost 2 bases, J lost 4 bases, and 9 bases lay in between. Germline V gene sequence: CDR1 SGHRS, CDR2 YFSETQ. The CDR3 is 13 residues long. CDR3 bases: TGCGCCAGCAGCTTTTGGGATATCACTGAAGCTTTCTTT. As protein: CASSFWDITEAFF.

The chain recombines TRBV10-2 with TRBJ1-1, with a tentative D call TRBD1 (6 bases). Germline V gene lookup returns CDR1 WSHSY and CDR2 SAAADI. V was clipped by 1 base and J by 4 bases, with 19 bases between them. There are 17 residues in the CDR3. The CDR3 reads CASSELGTTGIITEAFF. The CDR3 region has the DNA TGCGCCAGCAGTGAGTTGGGGACGACAGGAATCATCACTGAAGCTTTCTTT.

The rearrangement links TRBV7-2 to TRBJ2-3; TRBD1 might be the D (5 bases). Germline V gene data show CDR1 as SGHTA and CDR2 as FQGNSA. Deletions cut 4 bases from V and 4 bases from J, with 9 bases between. This CDR3 contains 13 residues. CDR3 loop: CASSYKTADTQYF. CDR3 bases: TGTGCCAGCAGCTACAAGACAGCAGATACGCAGTATTTT.

This clonotype occurred a few times. The chain uses TRBV24-1 and TRBJ2-4; D is unclear. This CDR3 region has 13 residues. V lost 8 bases to trimming and J lost 3 bases, with 10 bases between them. The germline V gene encodes CDR1 KGHDR and CDR2 SFDVKD. This CDR3 is CATKVPLKNIQYF. The CDR3 region has the DNA TGTGCCACCAAGGTGCCCCTCAAAAACATTCAGTACTTC.

The chain employs TRBV19 and TRBJ1-1; 8 positions match TRBD1. This CDR3 contains 14 residues. The V and J ends lost 2 bases and 6 bases, in that order; junction bases with no gene match: 5. CDR1 is LNHDA and CDR2 is SQIVND in the germline V gene (reference sequence). The CDR3 nucleotides read TGTGCCAGTAGTATATTGACAGGGGACCCTGAAGCTTTCTTT. This encodes CASSILTGDPEAFF.

This clonotype was seen a few times. The rearrangement joins TRBV6-6 to TRBJ2-3; D remains unclear. CDR1 and CDR2 (germline): MNHNY, SVGAGI (reference sequence). The length of the CDR3 is 13 residues. Trimming took 5 bases from V and 3 from J, leaving 9 bases between them. The CDR3 here is CASSRAMTDTQYF. The DNA for the CDR3 is TGTGCCAGCAGTCGAGCCATGACAGATACGCAGTATTTT.

This clonotype was found a few times. This chain connects TRBV28 to TRBJ1-2, with a tentative D call TRBD1 (5 bases). Looked up from germline, CDR1 is MDHEN and CDR2 is SYDVKM. V dropped 6 bases and J dropped 7 bases, with 18 bases sitting between them. The CDR3 is made up of 14 amino acids. The CDR3 DNA is TGTGCCAGCAGGCCGTGGGGGACGGTTGGTGGCTACACCTTC. Translation gives CASRPWGTVGGYTF.

The V gene is TRBV13, the J gene TRBJ2-7; no clear D gene. Trimming pared 0 bases from V and 3 bases from J, leaving 12 bases between. This CDR3 is built from 15 residues. Germline CDR1 reads PRHDT; CDR2 reads FYEKMQ (reference sequence). Here the CDR3 DNA reads TGTGCCAGCAGCTTAGGCGTTAGAGAGAGCTACGAGCAGTACTTC. The encoded protein is CASSLGVRESYEQYF.

In this sample, this clonotype turned up a few times. This chain links TRBV28 with TRBJ2-7; no reliable D call. CDR3 size: 11 residues. Germline V gives CDR1 MDHEN, CDR2 SYDVKM. Trimming removed 8 bases from V and 6 bases from J, with 11 bases in between. CDR3 nucleotides: TGTGCCAGCGGTAAAGAACCCGAGCAGTACTTC. Amino acids: CASGKEPEQYF. Looking up the rest from reference TRBV28 and TRBJ2-7 gives the full variable domain: DVKVTQSSRYLVKRTGEKVFLECVQDMDHENMFWYRQDPGLGLRLIYFSYDVKMKEKGDIPEGYSVSREKKERFSLILESASTNQTSMYLCASGKEPEQYFGPGTRLTVT.

This clonotype was detected a few times. This chain uses TRBV6-5 with TRBJ1-1; the D gene is possibly TRBD1 (5 bases). The V gene lost 7 bases and the J gene lost 1 base, with 13 bases spanning the gap. CDR1 and CDR2 (germline): MNHEY, SVGAGI. CDR3 length: 14 amino acids. CDR3 bases: TGTGCCAGCACCCCCCCCCAGGGGAACACTGAAGCTTTCTTT. This gives the protein CASTPPQGNTEAFF.

This clonotype turned up a few times. The rearrangement links TRBV20-1 to TRBJ2-7; 9 bases are shared with TRBD2. Per germline, CDR1 DFQATT and CDR2 SNEGSKA (reference sequence). This CDR3 contains 16 residues. CDR3 DNA: TGCAGCCGTCATCCCGGAGTCGCGGGGGGGCCATACGAGCAGTACTTC. This sequence encodes CSRHPGVAGGPYEQYF.

This clonotype was detected only a few times. The chain combines TRBV10-2 with TRBJ2-5; 9 bases agree with TRBD1. The trim removed 6 bases at V and 5 bases at J, leaving 7 bases unmatched. CDR1 and CDR2 from the germline V gene are WSHSY and SAAADI. This CDR3 has 14 residues. CDR3 sequence reads: CASRDRGGLETQYF. The CDR3 DNA follows: TGCGCCAGCAGAGACAGGGGGGGGTTGGAGACCCAGTACTTC.

This clonotype was seen more than once but under ten times. The V call is TRBV4-1, the J call TRBJ1-6, with D perhaps matching TRBD1 (5 bases). V lost 1 base and J 7 bases, leaving 11 bases between the germline ends. The CDR3 is 15 amino acids. CDR1 is MGHRA, CDR2 YSYEKL, per germline. CDR3 sequence: CASSQVLRGNSPLHF. CDR3 nucleotides: TGCGCCAGCAGCCAAGTTCTTAGGGGCAATTCACCCCTCCACTTT.

The J gene is TRBJ2-5, the V gene TRBV10-1, with 11 bases fitting TRBD2. CDR1 and CDR2 from the germline V gene are WNHNN and SYGVQD (reference sequence). V gave up 7 bases and J gave up 6 bases; unmatched junction bases: 7. This CDR3 is built from 14 residues. The CDR3 coding sequence is TGCGCCAGCACTGGGACTAGCGGAGCGCAGACCCAGTACTTC. Translating it yields CASTGTSGAQTQYF.

This chain links TRBV2 with TRBJ2-2; 10 bases map to TRBD1. Germline loops: CDR1 SNHLY, CDR2 FYNNEI. V was clipped by 8 bases and J by 5 bases; unmatched bases: 8. The CDR3 consists of 15 residues. CDR3 amino acids: CASAGTGVDTGELFF. The CDR3 DNA is TGTGCCAGCGCCGGGACAGGGGTCGATACCGGGGAGCTGTTTTTT.

The V gene is TRBV25-1, the J gene TRBJ1-6; the match to TRBD1 covers 7 bases. Per the germline V gene, CDR1 is MGHDK and CDR2 is SYGVNS. V lost 6 bases to trimming and J lost 10 bases; unmatched junction nucleotides: 6. The CDR3 is 13 residues long. This chain's CDR3 is CASRDRVGSPLHF. CDR3 coding DNA: TGTGCCAGCAGAGACAGGGTAGGCTCACCCCTCCACTTT.

The chain carries TRBV12-3 or TRBV12-4 and TRBJ2-7, with TRBD1 matching over 9 bases. The CDR3 covers 15 residues. With 5 bases clipped from V and 4 bases from J, the junction kept 9 bases outside the gene matches. CDR3 amino acids: CASSVRQGVGYEQYF. For the CDR3, the DNA is TGTGCCAGCAGTGTTAGACAGGGGGTCGGGTACGAGCAGTACTTC.

There are a few counts of this clonotype. The V call is TRBV20-1, the J call TRBJ2-7, with no clear D. The CDR3 has 12 residues. The V gene's germline CDR1 is DFQATT and CDR2 SNEGSKA (reference sequence). Trimming stripped 2 bases from V and 7 bases from J, with 12 bases between. The CDR3 is CSARRTAKEQYF. The CDR3 nucleotides read TGCAGTGCTAGAAGGACGGCGAAGGAGCAGTACTTC.

This clonotype occurred a few times. This rearrangement joins TRBV2 to TRBJ1-5; unclear D gene. Per the germline V gene, CDR1 is SNHLY and CDR2 is FYNNEI. The length of the CDR3 is 13 residues. V shed 7 bases and J shed 2 bases, with 9 bases lying between them. The CDR3 sequence is CASKASGNQPQHF. The CDR3 nucleotides read TGTGCCAGCAAGGCGAGCGGCAATCAGCCCCAGCATTTT.

The genes are TRBV28 and TRBJ2-1, with D perhaps matching TRBD1 or TRBD2 (6 bases each). CDR1 and CDR2 from the germline V gene are MDHEN and SYDVKM. V shed 6 bases and J shed 0 bases, with 18 bases lying between them. This CDR3 comprises 17 residues. The CDR3 DNA reads as TGTGCCAGCAGACAGTTCGGGGGCAGCGCCTCCTACAATGAGCAGTTCTTC. This translates into CASRQFGGSASYNEQFF.

The J gene is TRBJ2-1, the V gene TRBV7-9; D gene ambiguous. The germline V and J ends were trimmed by 5 bases and 0 bases, with 26 bases remaining between them. CDR3 length: 20 residues. In germline, CDR1 is SEHNR, CDR2 FQNEAQ (reference sequence). The CDR3 DNA follows: TGTGCCAGCAGCCCCGGATTGGGCTCCCCACCTTTAAGCTCCTACAATGAGCAGTTCTTC. Its translation: CASSPGLGSPPLSSYNEQFF.

V usage is TRBV7-3 and J usage is TRBJ1-2; D gene ambiguous. The CDR3 has 13 amino acids. Germline CDR1 SGHTA, CDR2 FQGTGA. The germline V and J ends were trimmed by 5 bases and 3 bases, with 10 bases remaining between them. The CDR3 loop is CASSQDGDYGYTF. The CDR3, as DNA: TGTGCCAGCAGCCAAGACGGAGACTATGGCTACACCTTC. The full variable domain, rest sourced from reference TRBV7-3 and TRBJ1-2, is GAGVSQTPSNKVTEKGKYVELRCDPISGHTALYWYRQSLGQGPEFLIYFQGTGAADDSGLPNDRFFAVRPEGSVSTLKIQRTERGDSAVYLCASSQDGDYGYTFGSGTRLTVV.

V and J are TRBV6-1 and TRBJ1-6; TRBD1 agrees at 7 bases. After removal of 6 bases from V and 8 bases from J, the junction contained 10 bases not matched to a gene. CDR3 length: 15 residues. Per germline, CDR1 MNHNS and CDR2 SASEGT. The chain's CDR3 is CASSQERDSDSPLHF. The CDR3 DNA follows: TGTGCCAGCAGCCAAGAACGGGACAGCGATTCACCCCTCCACTTT.

This sequence joins TRBV24-1 and TRBJ2-1, with 9 bases aligning to TRBD1. J was trimmed by 6 bases and V by 2 bases; bases with no gene match: 7. Germline-derived CDR1 and CDR2 are KGHDR and SFDVKD. The CDR3 is made up of 16 amino acids. For the CDR3, the DNA is TGTGCCACCAGTGATTCGGGACAGGGATTCGGCAATGAGCAGTTCTTC. Translated, it gives CATSDSGQGFGNEQFF.